This T cell receptor beta chain was recovered during a study of T cells in tuberculosis. Thawed, overnight-rested PBMC were stained with GMM-loaded CD1B tetramer, viability dye and anti-CD3, then sorted. The CD1B tetramers carried C32 glucose monomycolate purified from Rhodococcus equi. Tetramer-sorted PBMC had been CD14 monocyte-depleted before freezing. From each donor, some 96,000 tetramer-negative cells were sorted. There are 13 residues in the CDR3. Germline-derived CDR1 and CDR2 are MNHEY and SVGAGI. Trimming took 4 bases from V and 6 from J, leaving 13 bases between them. TCRdb's table, derived via immunoSEQ multiplex PCR, lists solely in-frame clones and lacks some. The sample holds approximately 59,000 clones, 65% to 90% seen once. This clone was seen once.

The sample was CD1b-GMM tetramer-negative cells sorted from PBMCs. The chain uses TRBV6-5 and TRBJ2-7; possible D gene TRBD2, 6 bases. This TCR was recovered from an adult woman with latent tuberculosis. The DNA of the CDR3 is TGTGCCAGCAGTTCACCTGTCGGGGGCGAGCAGTACTTC. Residues: CASSSPVGGEQYF.